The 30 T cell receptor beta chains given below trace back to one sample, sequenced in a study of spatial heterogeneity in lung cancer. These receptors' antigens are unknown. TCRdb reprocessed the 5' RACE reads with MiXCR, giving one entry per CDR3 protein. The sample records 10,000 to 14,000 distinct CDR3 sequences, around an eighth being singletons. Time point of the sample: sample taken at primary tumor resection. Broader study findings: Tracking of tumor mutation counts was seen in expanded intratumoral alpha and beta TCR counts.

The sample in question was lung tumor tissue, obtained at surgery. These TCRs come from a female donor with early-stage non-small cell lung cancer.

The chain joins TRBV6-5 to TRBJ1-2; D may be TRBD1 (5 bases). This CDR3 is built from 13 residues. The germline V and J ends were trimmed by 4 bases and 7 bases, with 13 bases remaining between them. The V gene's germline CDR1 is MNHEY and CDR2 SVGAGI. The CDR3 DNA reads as TGTGCCAGCAGTTCACGGGGGACGTTTGGCTACACCTTC. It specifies CASSSRGTFGYTF.

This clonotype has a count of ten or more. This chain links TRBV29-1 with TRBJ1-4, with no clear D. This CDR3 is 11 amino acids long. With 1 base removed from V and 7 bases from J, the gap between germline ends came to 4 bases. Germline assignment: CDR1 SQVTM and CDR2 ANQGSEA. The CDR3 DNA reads TGCAGCGTTGAAGTTGGTGAAAAACTGTTTTTT. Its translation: CSVEVGEKLFF.

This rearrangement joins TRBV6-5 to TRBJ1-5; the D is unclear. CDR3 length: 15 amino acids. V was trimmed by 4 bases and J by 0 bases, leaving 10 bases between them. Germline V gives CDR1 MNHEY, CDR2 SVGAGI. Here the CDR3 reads CASSSDYDSNQPQHF. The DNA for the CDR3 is TGTGCCAGCAGTTCCGACTACGATAGCAATCAGCCCCAGCATTTT.

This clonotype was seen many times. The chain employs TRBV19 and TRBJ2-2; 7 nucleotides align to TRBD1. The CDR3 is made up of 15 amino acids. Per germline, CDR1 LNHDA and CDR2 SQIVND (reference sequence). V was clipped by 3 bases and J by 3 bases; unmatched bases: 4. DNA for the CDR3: TGTGCCAGTAGTATCGTCAGGGGGTACACCGGGGAGCTGTTTTTT. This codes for CASSIVRGYTGELFF.

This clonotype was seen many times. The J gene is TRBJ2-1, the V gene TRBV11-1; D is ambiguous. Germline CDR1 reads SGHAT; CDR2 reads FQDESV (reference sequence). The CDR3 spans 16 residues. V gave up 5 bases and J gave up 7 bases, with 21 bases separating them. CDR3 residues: CASSPESPSARNEQFF. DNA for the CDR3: TGTGCCAGCAGCCCAGAATCCCCCTCTGCTAGGAATGAGCAGTTCTTC.

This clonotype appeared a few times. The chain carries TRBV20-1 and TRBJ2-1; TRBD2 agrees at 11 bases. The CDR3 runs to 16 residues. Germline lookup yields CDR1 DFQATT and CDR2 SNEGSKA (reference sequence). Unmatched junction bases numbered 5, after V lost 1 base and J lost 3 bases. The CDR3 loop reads CSARGLAGGLYNEQFF. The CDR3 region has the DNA TGCAGTGCTAGAGGGCTAGCGGGAGGTCTCTACAATGAGCAGTTCTTC.

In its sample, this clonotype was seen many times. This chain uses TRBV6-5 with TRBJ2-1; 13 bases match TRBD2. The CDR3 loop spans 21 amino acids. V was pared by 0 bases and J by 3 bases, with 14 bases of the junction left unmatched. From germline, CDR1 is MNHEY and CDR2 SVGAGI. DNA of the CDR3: TGTGCCAGCAGTTACTCGAGACGAACTAGCGGGAGGGTACTGAACTACAATGAGCAGTTCTTC. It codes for CASSYSRRTSGRVLNYNEQFF.

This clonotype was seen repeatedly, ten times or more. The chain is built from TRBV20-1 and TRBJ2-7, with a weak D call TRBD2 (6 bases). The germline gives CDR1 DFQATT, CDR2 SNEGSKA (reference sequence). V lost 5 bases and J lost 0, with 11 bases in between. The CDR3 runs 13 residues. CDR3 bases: TGCAGTGCTCCGGGACTGTACTCCTACGAGCAGTACTTC. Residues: CSAPGLYSYEQYF.

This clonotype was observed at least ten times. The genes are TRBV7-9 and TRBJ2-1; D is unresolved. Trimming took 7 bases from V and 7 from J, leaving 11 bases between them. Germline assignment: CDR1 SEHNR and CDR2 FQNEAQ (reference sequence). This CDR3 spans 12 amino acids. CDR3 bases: TGTGCCAGCACTTTCGTTGGGAATGAGCAGTTCTTC. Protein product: CASTFVGNEQFF. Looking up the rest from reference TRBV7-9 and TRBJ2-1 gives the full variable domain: DTGVSQNPRHKITKRGQNVTFRCDPISEHNRLYWYRQTLGQGPEFLTYFQNEAQLEKSRLLSDRFSAERPKGSFSTLEIQRTEQGDSAMYLCASTFVGNEQFFGPGTRLTVL.

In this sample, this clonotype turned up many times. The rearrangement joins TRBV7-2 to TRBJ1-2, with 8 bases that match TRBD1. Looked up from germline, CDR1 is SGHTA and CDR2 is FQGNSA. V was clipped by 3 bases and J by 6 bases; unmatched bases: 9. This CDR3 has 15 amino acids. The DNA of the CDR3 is TGTGCCAGCAGCTTCGGCGGGACAGGACGGAATGGCTACACCTTC. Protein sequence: CASSFGGTGRNGYTF.

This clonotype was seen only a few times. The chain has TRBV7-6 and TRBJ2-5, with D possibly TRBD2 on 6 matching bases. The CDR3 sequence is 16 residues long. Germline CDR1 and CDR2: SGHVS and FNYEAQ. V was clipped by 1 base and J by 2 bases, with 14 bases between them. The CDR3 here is CASSLVAGGEQETQYF. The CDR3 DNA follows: TGTGCCAGCAGCTTAGTCGCTGGAGGGGAGCAAGAGACCCAGTACTTC.

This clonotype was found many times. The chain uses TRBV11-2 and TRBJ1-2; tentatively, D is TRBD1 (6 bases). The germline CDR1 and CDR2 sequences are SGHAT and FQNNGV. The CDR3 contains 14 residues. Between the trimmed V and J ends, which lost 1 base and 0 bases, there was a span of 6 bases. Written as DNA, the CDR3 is TGTGCCAGCAGCTTAGGGACAGCTAACTATGGCTACACCTTC. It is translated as CASSLGTANYGYTF.

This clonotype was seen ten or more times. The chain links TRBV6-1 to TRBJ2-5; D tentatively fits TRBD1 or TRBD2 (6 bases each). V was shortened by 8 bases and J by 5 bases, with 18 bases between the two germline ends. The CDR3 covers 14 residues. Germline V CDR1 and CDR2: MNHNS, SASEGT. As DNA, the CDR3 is TGTGCCAGCTTCAGGGGTTGGGAGGCGGAGACCCAGTACTTC. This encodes CASFRGWEAETQYF.

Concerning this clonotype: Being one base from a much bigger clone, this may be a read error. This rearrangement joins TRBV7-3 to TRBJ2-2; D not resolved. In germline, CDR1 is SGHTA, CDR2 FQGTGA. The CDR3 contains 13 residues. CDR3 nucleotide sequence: TGTGTCAGCAGCTTAGGATCCACCGGGGAGCTGTTTTTT. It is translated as CVSSLGSTGELFF.

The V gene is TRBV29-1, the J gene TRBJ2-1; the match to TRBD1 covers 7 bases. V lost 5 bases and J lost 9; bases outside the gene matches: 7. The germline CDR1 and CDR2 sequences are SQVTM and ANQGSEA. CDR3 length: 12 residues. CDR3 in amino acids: CSVIPQGTEQFF. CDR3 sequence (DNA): TGCAGCGTTATACCACAGGGGACTGAGCAGTTCTTC.

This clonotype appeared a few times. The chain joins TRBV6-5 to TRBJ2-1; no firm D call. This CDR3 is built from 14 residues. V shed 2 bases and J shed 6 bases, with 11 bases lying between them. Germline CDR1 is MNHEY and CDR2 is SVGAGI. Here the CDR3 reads CASSYAQQVNEQFF. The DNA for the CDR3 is TGTGCCAGCAGTTACGCACAGCAAGTCAATGAGCAGTTCTTC.

The CDR3, as DNA: TGTGCCAGCAGTGAATCGAGCTACACCGGGGAGCTGTTTTTT. As protein: CASSESSYTGELFF. V usage is TRBV25-1 and J usage is TRBJ2-2, with D unresolved. The germline V and J ends were trimmed by 1 base and 3 bases, with 6 bases remaining between them. CDR3 size: 14 residues. Per germline, CDR1 MGHDK and CDR2 SYGVNS.

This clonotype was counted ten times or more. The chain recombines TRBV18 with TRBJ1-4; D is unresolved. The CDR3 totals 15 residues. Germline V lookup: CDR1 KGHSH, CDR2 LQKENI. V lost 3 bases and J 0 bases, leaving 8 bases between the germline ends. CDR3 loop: CASSPKATTNEKLFF. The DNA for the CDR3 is TGTGCCAGCTCACCGAAAGCTACAACTAATGAAAAACTGTTTTTT.

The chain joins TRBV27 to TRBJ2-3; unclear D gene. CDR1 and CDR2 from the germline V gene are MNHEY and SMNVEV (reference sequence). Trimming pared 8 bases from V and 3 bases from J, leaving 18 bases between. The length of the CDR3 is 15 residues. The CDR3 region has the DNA TGTGCCAGCCGCCAGCTTTTAGCTCAGACAGATACGCAGTATTTT. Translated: CASRQLLAQTDTQYF.

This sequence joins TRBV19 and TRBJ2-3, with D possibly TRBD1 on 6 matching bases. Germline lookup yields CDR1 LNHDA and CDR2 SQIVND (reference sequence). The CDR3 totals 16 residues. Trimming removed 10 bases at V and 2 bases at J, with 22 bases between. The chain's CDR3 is CATKEGLTGDTDTQYF. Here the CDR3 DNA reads TGTGCCACCAAGGAAGGTCTGACAGGAGACACAGATACGCAGTATTTT.

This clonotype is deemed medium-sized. The CDR3 DNA sequence: TGCAGTGCTAGCAAAGCGGGCACAGATACGCAGTATTTT. Residues: CSASKAGTDTQYF. This chain connects TRBV20-1 to TRBJ2-3; D is possibly TRBD2 (5 bases). V was pared by 3 bases and J by 1 base, with 8 bases between. The CDR3 runs to 13 residues. Looked up from germline, CDR1 is DFQATT and CDR2 is SNEGSKA (reference sequence).

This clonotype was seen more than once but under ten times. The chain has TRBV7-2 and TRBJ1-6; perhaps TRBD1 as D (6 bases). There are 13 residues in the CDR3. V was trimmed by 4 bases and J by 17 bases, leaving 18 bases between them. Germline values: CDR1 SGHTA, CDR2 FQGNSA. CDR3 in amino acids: CASSSTPGTLVHF. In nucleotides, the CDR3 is TGTGCCAGCAGCTCCACGCCGGGGACATTGGTCCACTTT.

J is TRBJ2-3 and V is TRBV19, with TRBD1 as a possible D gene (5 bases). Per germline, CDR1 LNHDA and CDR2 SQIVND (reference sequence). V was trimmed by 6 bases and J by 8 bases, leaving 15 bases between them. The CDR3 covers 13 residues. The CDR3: CASRTGHSLTQYF. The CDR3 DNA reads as TGTGCCAGTAGAACCGGACACTCTCTTACGCAGTATTTT.

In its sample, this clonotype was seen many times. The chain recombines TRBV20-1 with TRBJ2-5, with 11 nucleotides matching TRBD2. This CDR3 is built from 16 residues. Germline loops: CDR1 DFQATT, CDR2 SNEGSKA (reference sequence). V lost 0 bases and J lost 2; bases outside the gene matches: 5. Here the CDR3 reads CSARDFIAGGQETQYF. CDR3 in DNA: TGCAGTGCTAGAGATTTCATAGCGGGGGGGCAAGAGACCCAGTACTTC.

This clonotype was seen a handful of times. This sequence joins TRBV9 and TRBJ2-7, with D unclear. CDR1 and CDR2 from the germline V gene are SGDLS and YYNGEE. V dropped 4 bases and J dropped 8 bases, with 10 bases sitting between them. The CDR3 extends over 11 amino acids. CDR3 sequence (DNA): TGTGCCAGCAGCTCCTCTGGAAAGCAGTACTTC. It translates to CASSSSGKQYF.

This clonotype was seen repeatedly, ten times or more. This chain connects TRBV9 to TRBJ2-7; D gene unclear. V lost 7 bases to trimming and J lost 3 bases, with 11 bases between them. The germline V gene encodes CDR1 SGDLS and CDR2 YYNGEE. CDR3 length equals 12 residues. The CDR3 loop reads CASGPSIYEQYF. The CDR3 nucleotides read TGTGCCAGCGGGCCGTCCATCTACGAGCAGTACTTC.

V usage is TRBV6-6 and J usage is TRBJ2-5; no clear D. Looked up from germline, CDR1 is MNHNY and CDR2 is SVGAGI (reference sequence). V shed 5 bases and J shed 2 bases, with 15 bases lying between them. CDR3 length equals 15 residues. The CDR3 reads CASSPRTAIQETQYF. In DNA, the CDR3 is TGTGCCAGCAGTCCACGAACAGCAATACAAGAGACCCAGTACTTC.

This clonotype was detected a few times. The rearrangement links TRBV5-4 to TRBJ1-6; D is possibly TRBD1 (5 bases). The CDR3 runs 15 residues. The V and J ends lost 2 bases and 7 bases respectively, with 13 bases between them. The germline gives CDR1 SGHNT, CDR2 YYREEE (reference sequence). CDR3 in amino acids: CASSFRDLGNSPLHF. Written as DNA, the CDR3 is TGTGCCAGCAGCTTCCGGGACCTGGGCAATTCACCCCTCCACTTT.

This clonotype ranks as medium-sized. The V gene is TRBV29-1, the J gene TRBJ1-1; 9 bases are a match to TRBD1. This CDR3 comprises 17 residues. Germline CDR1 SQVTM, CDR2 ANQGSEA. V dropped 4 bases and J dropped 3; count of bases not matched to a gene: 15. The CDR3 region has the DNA TGCAGCGTTGCTCCGGACAGGGGACCTTTCTGGGACACTGAAGCTTTCTTT. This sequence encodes CSVAPDRGPFWDTEAFF.

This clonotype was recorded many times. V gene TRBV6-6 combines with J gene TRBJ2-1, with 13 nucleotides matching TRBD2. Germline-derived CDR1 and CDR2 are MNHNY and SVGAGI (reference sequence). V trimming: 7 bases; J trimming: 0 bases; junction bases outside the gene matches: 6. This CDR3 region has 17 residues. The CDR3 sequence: CASKRTSGGNSYNEQFF. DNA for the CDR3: TGTGCCAGCAAGAGGACTAGCGGGGGAAACTCCTACAATGAGCAGTTCTTC.